The subject of this entry is one T cell receptor (beta chain). Its antigen is currently unknown. PBMCs numbering at least 7 million were isolated per sample. This entry comes from a study of blood T cells in healthy people across ages. Study information: Template switching retrieved approximately one barcoded beta molecule for each two T cells.

The use of a sample-barcoded 5' primer and a J-beta primer mix characterized a second PCR of 7 to 11 cycles. TCRdb reanalysed the 5' RACE reads using MiXCR and keeps one entry per CDR3 protein. There are some 550,000 distinct CDR3 sequences in the sample; 45% to 55% occur only once, and 20% to 25% lies in the top ten. Regarding the study as a whole: Researchers judged that diversity estimates from one million T cells fell short of true values. Higher diversity and more naive CD4+ cells were features of long-lived donors, compared to aged donors.

Germline lookup yields CDR1 SGHTA and CDR2 FQGNSA. V shed 5 bases, J shed 4 bases, and the junction held 4 bases outside the gene matches. This CDR3 is built from 16 residues. This TCR was sampled from an elderly man in good health. The gene calls are TRBV7-2 and TRBJ2-1, with TRBD2 matching 14 bases. Input material: blood. CDR3 DNA sequence: TGTGCCAGCAGCACGACTAGCGGGGGGGTATACAATGAGCAGTTCTTC. The encoded protein is CASSTTSGGVYNEQFF.